One and the same sample provided the 15 T cell receptor beta chains below, sequenced in a study of shared clonotypes between healthy human individuals (TCRdb year 2020). Libraries were constructed by the immunoSEQ multiplex PCR assay. As stored in TCRdb, this immuneACCESS dataset retains in-frame rearrangements with V and J assigned. A fraction of the clones does not appear; measured against another copy, unresolved V genes explain less than half of the discrepancy, and the remainder lacks a known reason. The table for this sample lists roughly 500,000 clones; almost 80% of them were counted only once. Together, the top ten hold around 12% of the sample. The specimen sequenced was PBMCs. These receptors all come from a woman aged 40 to 50 in good health. Some clones in this sample may be carry-over from other donors' samples.

The genes are TRBV15 and TRBJ2-7; 7 nucleotides align to TRBD1. V dropped 1 base and J dropped 12; count of bases not matched to a gene: 6. Germline V lookup: CDR1 LNHNV, CDR2 YYDKDF (reference sequence). The CDR3 extends over 12 amino acids. The CDR3 reads CATSRVGTVLYF. As DNA, the CDR3 is TGTGCCACCAGCAGAGTTGGGACAGTTCTGTACTTC.

On this clone: Other DNA sequences in the sample encode the same CDR3. The chain joins TRBV5-1 to TRBJ1-1, with unresolved D. Trimming cost V 0 bases and J 0 bases, with 3 bases left between them. CDR1 and CDR2 from the germline V gene are SGHRS and YFSETQ. The CDR3 runs to 13 residues. The CDR3 DNA reads as TGCGCCAGCAGCTTGGGGATGAACACTGAAGCTTTCTTT. Translation: CASSLGMNTEAFF.

This clone is a singleton in its sample. J is TRBJ2-7 and V is TRBV7-3; 13 bases match TRBD2. The CDR3 covers 21 residues. Germline lookup yields CDR1 SGHTA and CDR2 FQGTGA. With V trimmed by 2 bases and J by 0 bases, 16 bases remained unmatched. The CDR3 nucleotides are TGTGCCAGCAGCTTACCCCGGACTAGCGGGGGAATGTTCTCCAGCTCCTACGAGCAGTACTTC. It translates to CASSLPRTSGGMFSSSYEQYF.

This rearrangement joins TRBV6-5 to TRBJ1-6; the D is unclear. In germline, CDR1 is MNHEY, CDR2 SVGAGI. The CDR3 loop spans 12 amino acids. V lost 8 bases and J lost 9, with 11 bases in between. The CDR3 spells CASSGVGSPLHF. CDR3 bases: TGTGCCAGCTCCGGGGTGGGTTCACCCCTCCACTTT.

This clone was picked up many times. The chain couples TRBV2 to TRBJ2-7; 8 bases align to TRBD1. Germline V gene sequence: CDR1 SNHLY, CDR2 FYNNEI. This CDR3 has 15 amino acids. Trimming at V came to 7 bases and at J to 0 bases, leaving 8 bases not matched to a gene. In nucleotides, the CDR3 is TGTGCCAGCACCCTACAGGGGGTCCACTCCTACGAGCAGTACTTC. Amino acid sequence: CASTLQGVHSYEQYF.

This clone has just a few counts. The V call is TRBV10-3, the J call TRBJ2-2; perhaps TRBD1 as D (6 bases). Per the germline V gene, CDR1 is ENHRY and CDR2 is SYGVKD. The CDR3 is 14 amino acids. The V and J ends lost 3 bases and 4 bases respectively, with 9 bases between them. DNA for the CDR3: TGTGCCATCAGTGATGGACAGCTCACCGGGGAGCTGTTTTTT. Residues: CAISDGQLTGELFF.

The rearrangement links TRBV7-2 to TRBJ2-1; maybe TRBD2 (6 bases). The CDR3 extends over 15 amino acids. Germline CDR1 SGHTA, CDR2 FQGNSA. Trimming took 3 bases from V and 1 from J, leaving 10 bases between them. The CDR3, as DNA: TGTGCCAGCAGCTTTGATAGCGGTTCCTACAATGAGCAGTTCTTC. Residues: CASSFDSGSYNEQFF.

V gene TRBV11-2 combines with J gene TRBJ2-3; D remains ambiguous. Trimming stripped 4 bases from V and 0 bases from J, with 11 bases between. CDR3 size: 15 residues. The germline V gene encodes CDR1 SGHAT and CDR2 FQNNGV. This CDR3 is CASSSGFGSTDTQYF. As DNA, the CDR3 is TGTGCCAGCAGCTCGGGTTTCGGGAGCACAGATACGCAGTATTTT. The whole variable domain, filled in from reference TRBV11-2 and TRBJ2-3, reads EAGVAQSPRYKIIEKRQSVAFWCNPISGHATLYWYQQILGQGPKLLIQFQNNGVVDDSQLPKDRFSAERLKGVDSTLKIQPAKLEDSAVYLCASSSGFGSTDTQYFGPGTRLTVL.

This clone was seen more than once but under ten times. The V and J genes are TRBV7-9 and TRBJ1-1; weak D call: TRBD1 (5 bases). V lost 5 bases and J 6 bases, leaving 16 bases between the germline ends. The length of the CDR3 is 14 residues. From germline, CDR1 is SEHNR and CDR2 FQNEAQ (reference sequence). The CDR3 DNA follows: TGTGCCAGCAGCCCCGGCACGGGGACGCCTGAAGCTTTCTTT. Encoded protein: CASSPGTGTPEAFF.

The table lists this clone with a count of one. The chain is built from TRBV14 and TRBJ1-5; D might be TRBD1 (5 bases). CDR3 length: 14 amino acids. CDR1 and CDR2 from the germline V gene are SGHDN and FVKESK. V was shortened by 3 bases and J by 3 bases, with 9 bases between the two germline ends. The CDR3 nucleotides are TGTGCCAGCAGCCAGCTGGGACCCAATCAGCCCCAGCATTTT. Its translation is CASSQLGPNQPQHF.

The V gene is TRBV5-8, the J gene TRBJ2-7; 12 nucleotides align to TRBD2. Per germline, CDR1 SGHTS and CDR2 YDEGEE. With V trimmed by 4 bases and J by 7 bases, 6 bases remained unmatched. The CDR3 totals 14 residues. The CDR3 loop reads CASSPRTSGIEQYF. DNA of the CDR3: TGTGCCAGCAGCCCTAGGACTAGCGGGATAGAGCAGTACTTC.

This clone was recorded once. The rearrangement links TRBV2 to TRBJ2-1; 8 bases match TRBD1. The germline V gene encodes CDR1 SNHLY and CDR2 FYNNEI. Trimming took 6 bases from V and 10 from J; bases not matched to a gene: 8. The CDR3 is made up of 13 amino acids. The CDR3 loop is CASRTGVVREQFF. Here the CDR3 DNA reads TGTGCCAGCAGGACAGGGGTGGTACGGGAGCAGTTCTTC. Together with reference TRBV2 and TRBJ2-1, the CDR3 gives the full variable domain: EPEVTQTPSHQVTQMGQEVILRCVPISNHLYFYWYRQILGQKVEFLVSFYNNEISEKSEIFDDQFSVERPDGSNFTLKIRSTKLEDSAMYFCASRTGVVREQFFGPGTRLTVL.

The chain carries TRBV19 and TRBJ2-5; D is perhaps TRBD1 or TRBD2 (5 bases each). The CDR3 has 13 amino acids. Per germline, CDR1 LNHDA and CDR2 SQIVND (reference sequence). The V end was cut by 9 bases, the J end by 3 bases, with 14 bases between. The CDR3 bases are TGTGCCAGCCGGGACGCGATAAAAGAGACCCAGTACTTC. Translation: CASRDAIKETQYF.

This clone was picked up one time. The rearrangement joins TRBV6-5 to TRBJ2-7; a weak D match, TRBD1 (5 bases). Germline loops: CDR1 MNHEY, CDR2 SVGAGI. V was clipped by 11 bases and J by 4 bases, with 12 bases between them. The CDR3 covers 11 residues. CDR3 DNA sequence: TGTGCCGACTGGGGCGAATACGAGCAGTACTTC. Amino acids: CADWGEYEQYF.

This clone was picked up many times. The rearrangement links TRBV6-4 to TRBJ1-5, with a tentative D call TRBD1 (6 bases). Germline values: CDR1 MRHNA, CDR2 SNTAGT. The CDR3 spans 20 residues. With 6 bases removed from V and 2 bases from J, the gap between germline ends came to 29 bases. The CDR3 DNA reads as TGTGCCAGCAGCGCCACTCGACACCCAGGGGCGGATAACGGCAATCAGCCCCAGCATTTT. Translation: CASSATRHPGADNGNQPQHF.